Given below is one T cell receptor (beta chain) in context. Its antigen is unidentified. Use of 60 Vbeta and 13 Jbeta primers characterized the PCR. Measured with immunoSEQ multiplex PCR; TCRdb has only the in-frame clones, and not every one. Here the sample spans some 130,000 clones, about 80% being singletons. This sample was included in a study of cytomegalovirus exposure and HLA in healthy donors. Study-wide findings and caveats: TCR beta chains associated with HLA were, in a later analysis, more clonally expanded than equally common others. CMV serostatus stood as the only immune exposure information on hand.

Trimming removed 4 bases from V and 3 bases from J; junction bases left unmatched: 10. The CDR3 contains 16 residues. Sequencing was performed on PBMCs. V usage is TRBV5-3 and J usage is TRBJ2-1, with 7 bases that match TRBD1. TRBV5-3 is marked as an open reading frame, function uncertain. The clonotype was recovered from a human donor in good health. The CDR3 sequence is CARSLYRDRLYNEQFF. As DNA, the CDR3 is TGTGCCAGAAGCCTGTACCGGGACAGACTCTACAATGAGCAGTTCTTC.